The clone carrying this T cell receptor (beta chain) was counted many times. Its antigen is unidentified. Germline-derived CDR1 and CDR2 are LNHNV and YYDKDF (reference sequence). Trimming removed 0 bases at V and 4 bases at J, with 5 bases between. The CDR3 is 13 residues long. The data derive from a study of regulatory T cells in long-lasting Graves disease. Study findings and constraints: The sample size was small, and this may have reduced accuracy.

Investigators prepared the TCR beta libraries by applying iRepertoire HTBI primers and Arm-PCR of CDR3 regions. MiXCR was run by TCRdb on the multiplex PCR reads, yielding one entry per CDR3 protein. The repertoire holds approximately 400,000 distinct CDR3 sequences, with approximately 16% as singletons. The time point: newly diagnosed GD, antithyroid drugs for less than 3 months. PBMC-derived RNA was used for the TCR library. An endocrinology department in Xi'an, China, recruited the patients. Roughly 10 milliliters of peripheral blood were taken and placed in EDTA tubes. These data are also associated with another study on T cells in Graves' hyperthyroidism and ophthalmopathy. That work adds: Researchers ran a first-round RT-PCR on the TCR CDR3 using the HTBI primer set.

The chain carries TRBV15 and TRBJ2-3; D is unclear. The material sequenced was peripheral blood mononuclear cells (PBMCs), taken at new diagnosis, from a patient treated with antithyroid drugs. This TCR came from a woman aged 40 to 50 with Graves disease. The CDR3 DNA follows: TGTGCCACCAGCAGAGATTTGGCAGATACGCAGTATTTT. Its translation is CATSRDLADTQYF.